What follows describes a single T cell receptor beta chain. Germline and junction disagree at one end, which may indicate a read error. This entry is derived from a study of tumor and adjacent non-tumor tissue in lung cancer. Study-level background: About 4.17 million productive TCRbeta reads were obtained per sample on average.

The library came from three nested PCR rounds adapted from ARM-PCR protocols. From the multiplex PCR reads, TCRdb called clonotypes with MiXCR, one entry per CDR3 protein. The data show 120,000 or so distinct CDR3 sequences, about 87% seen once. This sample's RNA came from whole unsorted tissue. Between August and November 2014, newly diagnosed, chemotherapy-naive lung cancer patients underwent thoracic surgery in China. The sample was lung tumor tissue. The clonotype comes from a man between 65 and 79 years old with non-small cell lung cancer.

The CDR3 DNA follows: TGTGCCAGCGCCTGGGCTAGCGAGTATAGCAATCAGTCCCAGCATTTT. This encodes CASAWASEYSNQSQHF. The V gene is TRBV6-6, the J gene TRBJ1-5; D remains unclear. The CDR3 is 16 amino acids. Per germline, CDR1 MNHNY and CDR2 SVGAGI (reference sequence).